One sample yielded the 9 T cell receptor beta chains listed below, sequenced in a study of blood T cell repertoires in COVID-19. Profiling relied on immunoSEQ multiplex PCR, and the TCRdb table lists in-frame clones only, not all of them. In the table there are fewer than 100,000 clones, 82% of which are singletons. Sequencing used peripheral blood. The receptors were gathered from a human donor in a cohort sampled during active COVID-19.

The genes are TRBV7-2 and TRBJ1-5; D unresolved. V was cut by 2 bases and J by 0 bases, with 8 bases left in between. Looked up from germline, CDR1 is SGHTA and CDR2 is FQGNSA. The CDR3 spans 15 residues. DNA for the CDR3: TGTGCCAGCAGCTTACTAGCTTATAGCAATCAGCCCCAGCATTTT. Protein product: CASSLLAYSNQPQHF.

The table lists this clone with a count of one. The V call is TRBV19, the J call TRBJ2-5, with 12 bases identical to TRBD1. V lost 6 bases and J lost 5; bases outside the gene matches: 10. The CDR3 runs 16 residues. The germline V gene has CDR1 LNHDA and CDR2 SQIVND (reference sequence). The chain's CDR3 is CASSPWGQGAVETQYF. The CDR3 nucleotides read TGTGCCAGTAGCCCTTGGGGACAGGGGGCTGTCGAGACCCAGTACTTC.

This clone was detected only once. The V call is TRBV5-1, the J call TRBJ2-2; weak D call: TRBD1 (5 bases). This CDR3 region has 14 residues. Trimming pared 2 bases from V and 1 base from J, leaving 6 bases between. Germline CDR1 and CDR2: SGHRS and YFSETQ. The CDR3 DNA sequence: TGCGCCAGCAGCTTCGGACAGAACACCGGGGAGCTGTTTTTT. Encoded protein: CASSFGQNTGELFF.

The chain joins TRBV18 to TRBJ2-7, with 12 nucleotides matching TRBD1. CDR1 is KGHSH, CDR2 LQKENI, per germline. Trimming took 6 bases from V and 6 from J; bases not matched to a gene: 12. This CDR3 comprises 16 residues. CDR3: CASSTSGTGGYGEQYF. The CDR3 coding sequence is TGTGCCAGCTCCACCAGTGGGACAGGGGGCTACGGCGAGCAGTACTTC.

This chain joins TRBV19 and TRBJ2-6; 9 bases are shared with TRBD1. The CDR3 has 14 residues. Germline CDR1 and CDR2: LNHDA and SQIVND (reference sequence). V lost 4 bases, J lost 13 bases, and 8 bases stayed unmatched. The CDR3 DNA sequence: TGTGCCAGTAGTAGTGTGGGACAGGGTTCAGTCCTGACTTTC. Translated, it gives CASSSVGQGSVLTF.

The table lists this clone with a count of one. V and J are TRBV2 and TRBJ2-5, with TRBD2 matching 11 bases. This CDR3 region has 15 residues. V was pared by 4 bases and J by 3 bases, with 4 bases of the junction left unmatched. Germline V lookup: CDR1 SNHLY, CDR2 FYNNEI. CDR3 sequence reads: CASSGLAGHKETQYF. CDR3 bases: TGTGCCAGCAGTGGACTAGCGGGACATAAAGAGACCCAGTACTTC. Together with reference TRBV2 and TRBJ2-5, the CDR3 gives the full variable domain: EPEVTQTPSHQVTQMGQEVILRCVPISNHLYFYWYRQILGQKVEFLVSFYNNEISEKSEIFDDQFSVERPDGSNFTLKIRSTKLEDSAMYFCASSGLAGHKETQYFGPGTRLLVL.

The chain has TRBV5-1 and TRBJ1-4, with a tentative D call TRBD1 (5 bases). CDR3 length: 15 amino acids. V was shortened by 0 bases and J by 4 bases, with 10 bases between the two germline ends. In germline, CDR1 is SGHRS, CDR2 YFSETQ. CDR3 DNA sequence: TGCGCCAGCAGCTTGGGCCAGGGTTATAATGAAAAACTGTTTTTT. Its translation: CASSLGQGYNEKLFF.

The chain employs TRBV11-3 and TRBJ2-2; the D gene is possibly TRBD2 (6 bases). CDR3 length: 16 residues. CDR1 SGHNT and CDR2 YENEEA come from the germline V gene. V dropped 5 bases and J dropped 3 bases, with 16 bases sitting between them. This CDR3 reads CASSPSTPSDTGELFF. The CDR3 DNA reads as TGTGCCAGCAGCCCTAGTACTCCTAGCGACACCGGGGAGCTGTTTTTT.

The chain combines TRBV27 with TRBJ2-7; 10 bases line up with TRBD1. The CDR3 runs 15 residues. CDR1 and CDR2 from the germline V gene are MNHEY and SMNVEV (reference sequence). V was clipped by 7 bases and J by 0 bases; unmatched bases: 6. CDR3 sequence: CASKLGQGSSYEQYF. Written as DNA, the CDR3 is TGTGCCAGCAAATTGGGACAGGGGAGCTCCTACGAGCAGTACTTC.